The rows below give T cell receptor beta chains drawn from one sample of a study of cytomegalovirus exposure and HLA in healthy donors. Data came from immunoSEQ multiplex PCR; TCRdb stores just in-frame clones and leaves some out. The sample records some 120,000 clones, roughly 73% being singletons. The sequencing sample was made of PBMCs. The receptors shown here come from a man between 60 and 70 years old in good health and CMV-seropositive. The CDR3 runs from the conserved cysteine through the conserved F or W. D genes are given only for firm matches. Rows give clone size only sometimes, using once, few, many, or a class for an expanded clone.

J gene | V gene | D gene | CDR3 length | clone size | CDR3 protein | CDR3 DNA
TRBJ1-5 | TRBV28 | . | 12 | . | CASSLQGQPQHF | TGTGCCAGCAGTTTACAGGGCCAGCCCCAGCATTTT
TRBJ2-2 | TRBV2 | . | 19 | few | CASSERARRGSPNTGELFF | TGTGCCAGCAGTGAACGGGCCAGAAGGGGCTCCCCAAACACCGGGGAGCTGTTTTTT
TRBJ1-1 | TRBV2 | TRBD1 | 14 | . | CASSTTGQVSEAFF | TGTGCCAGCAGTACAACGGGACAGGTCTCTGAAGCTTTCTTT
TRBJ2-3 | TRBV5-1 | . | 14 | . | CASSLVAQTDTQYF | TGCGCCAGCAGCTTGGTGGCCCAAACAGATACGCAGTATTTT
TRBJ1-6 | TRBV6-5 | TRBD1 | 14 | many | CASTTTGDGSPLHF | TGTGCCAGCACTACTACAGGGGATGGGTCACCCCTCCACTTT
TRBJ2-7 | TRBV5-6 | . | 13 | . | CASSFIQSYEQYF | TGTGCCAGCAGCTTCATACAGTCCTACGAGCAGTACTTC
TRBJ2-3 | TRBV5-1 | . | 12 | . | CASSLAGDTQYF | TGCGCCAGCAGCTTGGCGGGTGATACGCAGTATTTT
TRBJ2-5 | TRBV5-4 | TRBD1 | 14 | . | CASSFTGGLETQYF | TGTGCCAGCAGCTTTACAGGGGGCCTAGAGACCCAGTACTTC
TRBJ2-3 | TRBV30 | TRBD2 | 16 | . | CACLLLGGESTDTQYF | TGTGCCTGCCTCCTCCTGGGGGGGGAAAGCACAGATACGCAGTATTTT
TRBJ1-2 | TRBV19 | TRBD1 | 14 | once | CASTTMTGLNGYTF | TGTGCCAGTACCACGATGACAGGGCTCAATGGCTACACCTTC
TRBJ2-7 | TRBV11-2 | TRBD2 | 14 | . | CASSPGLALYEQYF | TGTGCCAGCAGCCCGGGACTAGCACTTTACGAGCAGTACTTC